These 15 T cell receptor beta chains share one sample of origin, sequenced in a study of blood T cell repertoires in COVID-19 (dated by TCRdb to the early 2020s). Library prep was done by the immunoSEQ multiplex PCR assay. Imported from immuneACCESS, the table was reduced by TCRdb to in-frame sequences with V and J called. These copies leave out some clones; in studies compared against another copy, an unresolved V gene accounts for under half, and the cause of the remainder is not known. The sample table contains fewer than 200,000 clones; only one count was recorded for about 87% of them. Together, the top ten hold more than 1.5% of the sample. The material sequenced was peripheral blood. These receptors were taken from a woman between 50 and 59 years old with acute or convalescent COVID-19.

Regarding this clone: The identical CDR3 is also encoded by other nucleotide sequences in the sample. The gene calls are TRBV19 and TRBJ1-5, with 8 nucleotides matching TRBD1. V lost 7 bases and J lost 0; bases outside the gene matches: 5. The germline V gene encodes CDR1 LNHDA and CDR2 SQIVND (reference sequence). This CDR3 has 15 amino acids. The CDR3 DNA is TGTGCCAGTACCCTGACAGGGGATAGCAATCAGCCCCAGCATTTT. Translating it yields CASTLTGDSNQPQHF.

This clone showed up just a few times. This chain joins TRBV6-4 and TRBJ1-1, with a weak D call TRBD1 (5 bases). The ends were cut back, 3 bases at V and 2 bases at J, with 7 bases in the middle. Germline V gives CDR1 MRHNA, CDR2 SNTAGT. This CDR3 contains 13 residues. CDR3 residues: CASSEQGNTEAFF. The CDR3 nucleotides read TGTGCCAGCAGTGAGCAGGGAAACACTGAAGCTTTCTTT.

This clone was found a few times. The chain links TRBV24-1 to TRBJ2-2; tentatively, D is TRBD1 (5 bases). The ends were cut back, 5 bases at V and 0 bases at J, with 9 bases in the middle. CDR3 length: 15 residues. Germline CDR1 and CDR2: KGHDR and SFDVKD. The CDR3 here is CATSVGQSNTGELFF. CDR3 coding DNA: TGTGCCACCAGTGTGGGGCAGTCGAACACCGGGGAGCTGTTTTTT.

This clone appeared many times. This rearrangement joins TRBV2 to TRBJ1-4; D possibly corresponds to TRBD1 (6 bases). The CDR3 is 16 residues long. Germline loops: CDR1 SNHLY, CDR2 FYNNEI. Trimming removed 6 bases at V and 0 bases at J, with 14 bases between. The CDR3 nucleotides read TGTGCCAGCAGAGACGCTGGGGGCCCAACTAATGAAAAACTGTTTTTT. Its protein product is CASRDAGGPTNEKLFF.

The chain recombines TRBV6-6 with TRBJ1-6; 7 nucleotides line up with TRBD1. Germline CDR1 reads MNHNY; CDR2 reads SVGAGI (reference sequence). Trimming cost V 2 bases and J 6 bases; bases outside gene matches: 7. The CDR3 contains 16 residues. The CDR3 coding sequence is TGTGCCAGCAGTTACCCTGACAGGGCGCCTAATTCACCCCTCCACTTT. It is translated as CASSYPDRAPNSPLHF.

The V and J genes are TRBV7-8 and TRBJ2-7; a possible D gene is TRBD1 (6 bases). The germline CDR1 and CDR2 sequences are SGHVS and FQNEAQ. The CDR3 consists of 13 residues. Trimming removed 10 bases from V and 2 bases from J, with 15 bases in between. The CDR3 DNA follows: TGTGCCATCCAACAGGGAGAAGCCTACGAGCAGTACTTC. Translating gives CAIQQGEAYEQYF.

This rearrangement joins TRBV11-3 to TRBJ1-2, with a tentative D call TRBD1 (5 bases). This CDR3 is built from 16 residues. Per germline, CDR1 SGHNT and CDR2 YENEEA. V shed 5 bases and J shed 5 bases, with 21 bases lying between them. CDR3 in DNA: TGTGCCAGCAGCCCCCGCCGCTCGGGGGTAGGGTATGGCTACACCTTC. It specifies CASSPRRSGVGYGYTF.

This clone was seen more than once but under ten times. V and J are TRBV6-2 or TRBV6-3 and TRBJ1-3; D unclear. The ends were cut back, 0 bases at V and 5 bases at J, with 11 bases in the middle. Germline lookup yields CDR1 MNHEY and CDR2 SVGEGT. The CDR3 is 15 residues long. The CDR3 DNA reads TGTGCCAGCAGTTACTCTCCAGAAGTAAGAAACACCATATATTTT. Translating gives CASSYSPEVRNTIYF.

This sequence joins TRBV7-8 and TRBJ1-3; TRBD1 matches at 7 bases. The CDR3 consists of 14 residues. Germline V gene sequence: CDR1 SGHVS, CDR2 FQNEAQ. With 5 bases clipped from V and 3 bases from J, the junction kept 4 bases outside the gene matches. The CDR3 loop is CASSRDRVGNTIYF. The CDR3 coding sequence is TGTGCCAGCAGCCGAGACAGGGTTGGAAACACCATATATTTT.

This clone was picked up a small number of times. CDR3 amino acids: CAISGSTAGDSPLHF. CDR3 nucleotide sequence: TGTGCCATCAGTGGTTCGACAGCGGGGGATTCACCCCTCCACTTT. The genes are TRBV10-3 and TRBJ1-6; D is perhaps TRBD1 (5 bases). In germline, CDR1 is ENHRY, CDR2 SYGVKD. The length of the CDR3 is 15 residues. V gave up 4 bases and J gave up 8 bases, with 15 bases separating them.

The rearrangement joins TRBV18 to TRBJ2-2, with 8 bases that match TRBD1. Germline V gives CDR1 KGHSH, CDR2 LQKENI. With V trimmed by 1 base and J by 4 bases, 2 bases remained unmatched. The CDR3 spans 15 residues. The CDR3 is CASSPQQGGTGELFF. The CDR3, as DNA: TGTGCCAGCTCACCACAACAGGGGGGCACCGGGGAGCTGTTTTTT.

The chain recombines TRBV7-9 with TRBJ2-7; 9 bases agree with TRBD1. V was pared by 4 bases and J by 5 bases, with 3 bases of the junction left unmatched. Germline CDR1 reads SEHNR; CDR2 reads FQNEAQ (reference sequence). This CDR3 region has 13 residues. CDR3 nucleotide sequence: TGTGCCAGCAGCTGGACAGGGGCTGACGAGCAGTACTTC. Protein product: CASSWTGADEQYF.

For this clone: The same CDR3 can be traced to other DNA sequences in this sample. V gene TRBV18 combines with J gene TRBJ2-1; D is ambiguous. This CDR3 contains 12 residues. Per germline, CDR1 KGHSH and CDR2 LQKENI. Trimming removed 6 bases from V and 6 bases from J, with 9 bases in between. The DNA for the CDR3 is TGTGCCAGCTCCCCTCCAGGCAATGAGCAGTTCTTC. This gives the protein CASSPPGNEQFF.

This clone has only one observation. This chain joins TRBV19 and TRBJ2-1, with 8 bases aligning to TRBD2. Germline CDR1 LNHDA, CDR2 SQIVND (reference sequence). Trimming removed 7 bases from V and 7 bases from J; junction bases left unmatched: 9. The CDR3 contains 14 residues. This chain's CDR3 is CASTGGRFGNEQFF. The CDR3 DNA is TGTGCCAGTACTGGCGGGAGGTTCGGGAATGAGCAGTTCTTC.

The rearrangement joins TRBV6-5 to TRBJ2-2, with a possible D match to TRBD1 (6 bases). The CDR3 totals 14 residues. V was shortened by 5 bases and J by 7 bases, with 14 bases between the two germline ends. Germline assignment: CDR1 MNHEY and CDR2 SVGAGI. Here the CDR3 DNA reads TGTGCCAGCAGTCAGGACAGAGGCATCGGGGAGCTGTTTTTT. It codes for CASSQDRGIGELFF.